Below are 14 T cell receptor beta chains sequenced from a single sample in a study of T-cell reconstitution after alpha-beta-depleted transplantation in children. Preparing the TCRbeta library involved the use of unique molecular identifiers. TCRdb passed the PCR reads through MiXCR, listing each CDR3 protein once. The repertoire holds 500,000 or so distinct CDR3 sequences, about an eighth seen once, with around 13% in the top ten. Sample: PBMCs, mostly from graft donor cells, taken 180 days after TCRalphabeta/CD19-depleted stem cell transplant. The receptors here all came from a female patient between 2 and 15 years old who had a stem cell transplant for aplastic anemia, so the T cells may come from the graft donor.

The CDR3 DNA is TGTGCCAGCAGTTGCTCCGGGAGCTCCTACAATGAGCAGTTCTTC. This codes for CASSCSGSSYNEQFF. The chain is built from TRBV6-5 and TRBJ2-1, with D possibly TRBD2 on 6 matching bases. Germline CDR1 and CDR2: MNHEY and SVGAGI. The CDR3 contains 15 residues. Between the trimmed V and J ends, which lost 4 bases and 0 bases, there was a span of 10 bases.

The V call is TRBV12-3 or TRBV12-4, the J call TRBJ2-5; weak D call: TRBD2 (6 bases). With 8 bases removed from V and 0 bases from J, the gap between germline ends came to 13 bases. This CDR3 region has 14 residues. The DNA for the CDR3 is TGTGCCAGCGCCCCCCGGGAGAACCAAGAGACCCAGTACTTC. As protein: CASAPRENQETQYF.

This clonotype has just a few counts. The chain is built from TRBV5-6 and TRBJ2-1, with 8 bases aligning to TRBD2. V lost 4 bases to trimming and J lost 4 bases; unmatched junction nucleotides: 10. Germline values: CDR1 SGHDT, CDR2 YYEEEE. The CDR3 spans 16 residues. The DNA of the CDR3 is TGTGCCAGCAGCCCGGACACCAGCGGGAGTTACAATGAGCAGTTCTTC. Its translation is CASSPDTSGSYNEQFF.

This clonotype came up a few times. J is TRBJ2-1 and V is TRBV20-1; possible D gene TRBD1, 5 bases. The CDR3 runs 13 residues. Deletions cut 4 bases from V and 5 bases from J, with 12 bases between. Germline CDR1 reads DFQATT; CDR2 reads SNEGSKA (reference sequence). CDR3 loop: CSATDGHHNEQFF. DNA for the CDR3: TGCAGTGCTACCGACGGACACCACAATGAGCAGTTCTTC.

This clonotype was seen more than once but under ten times. The genes are TRBV4-2 and TRBJ2-7; a possible D gene is TRBD1 (6 bases). CDR3 length: 15 residues. The V end was cut by 4 bases, the J end by 0 bases, with 13 bases between. Germline-derived CDR1 and CDR2 are LGHNA and YNFKEQ. The CDR3 region is CASSPSRGTSYEQYF. DNA of the CDR3: TGTGCCAGCAGCCCTTCGAGGGGGACCTCCTACGAGCAGTACTTC.

In DNA form, the CDR3 reads TGTGCCAGTATTTCGAGACAGGGGCCGCCCGAGTTCTATGGCTACACCTTC. Protein: CASISRQGPPEFYGYTF. The V gene is TRBV19, the J gene TRBJ1-2, with 8 bases that match TRBD1. This CDR3 is 17 amino acids long. CDR1 and CDR2 from the germline V gene are LNHDA and SQIVND (reference sequence). J gave up 4 bases and V 7 bases, and 17 bases lay outside the gene matches.

The chain uses TRBV7-2 and TRBJ2-7, with TRBD2 matching over 12 bases. The V segment lost 5 bases and the J segment 9 bases; nucleotides outside the gene matches: 11. The germline gives CDR1 SGHTA, CDR2 FQGNSA. CDR3 length: 15 residues. This CDR3 is CASSLFLAGGPVQYF. The CDR3, as DNA: TGTGCCAGCAGCCTGTTCCTAGCGGGAGGGCCGGTGCAGTACTTC.

The genes are TRBV6-2 or TRBV6-3 and TRBJ2-1, with a tentative D call TRBD2 (5 bases). Germline-derived CDR1 and CDR2 are MNHEY and SVGEGT. This CDR3 comprises 18 residues. V lost 2 bases, J lost 0 bases, and 17 bases lay in between. CDR3 amino acids: CASSYPTETTLSYNEQFF. As DNA, the CDR3 is TGTGCCAGCAGTTACCCAACCGAGACTACCCTCTCCTACAATGAGCAGTTCTTC.

This clonotype occurred a few times. CDR3 sequence: CATSLQEASSNEQFF. Written as DNA, the CDR3 is TGTGCCACCAGCCTACAGGAGGCTAGCTCCAATGAGCAGTTCTTC. The genes are TRBV15 and TRBJ2-1, with D perhaps given as TRBD1 or TRBD2 (5 bases each). CDR1 is LNHNV and CDR2 is YYDKDF in the germline V gene (reference sequence). Deletions cut 5 bases from V and 6 bases from J, with 17 bases between. This CDR3 contains 15 residues.

The chain uses TRBV30 and TRBJ2-7; tentatively, D is TRBD2 (5 bases). The CDR3 covers 15 residues. V gave up 0 bases and J gave up 2 bases, with 14 bases separating them. The germline CDR1 and CDR2 sequences are GTSNPN and SVGIG (reference sequence). The CDR3, as DNA: TGTGCCTGGAGTGTAGGGCTAGCCTCAACCTACGAGCAGTACGTC. This translates into CAWSVGLASTYEQYV.

This clonotype showed up many times. CDR3 nucleotide sequence: TGCAGTGCGATCTGGGGCGGGGAGCTGTTTTTT. Its protein product is CSAIWGGELFF. This sequence joins TRBV20-1 and TRBJ2-2; D not resolved. The CDR3 consists of 11 residues. Germline CDR1 is DFQATT and CDR2 is SNEGSKA (reference sequence). Trimming shortened V by 6 bases and J by 7 bases, and 9 bases separated the two germline ends.

This clonotype occurred a few times. The chain combines TRBV18 with TRBJ2-3; no clear D gene. There are 14 residues in the CDR3. The V and J ends lost 0 bases and 4 bases respectively, with 8 bases between them. Germline-derived CDR1 and CDR2 are KGHSH and LQKENI. DNA for the CDR3: TGTGCCAGCTCACCACCGGGGATTCCAGATACGCAGTATTTT. Encoded protein: CASSPPGIPDTQYF.

This clonotype was counted ten times or more. This CDR3 reads CASSSNQGLAGAGETQYF. In DNA, the CDR3 is TGTGCCAGCAGTTCCAACCAGGGACTAGCGGGAGCTGGGGAGACCCAGTACTTC. The chain couples TRBV27 to TRBJ2-5, with TRBD2 matching over 14 bases. Per germline, CDR1 MNHEY and CDR2 SMNVEV (reference sequence). The CDR3 loop spans 18 amino acids. J was trimmed by 5 bases and V by 4 bases; bases with no gene match: 12.

This clonotype was observed a handful of times. This chain links TRBV6-1 with TRBJ2-3; 8 bases line up with TRBD1. V dropped 7 bases and J dropped 7; count of bases not matched to a gene: 16. Germline V gene lookup returns CDR1 MNHNS and CDR2 SASEGT. This CDR3 spans 16 amino acids. The CDR3 DNA sequence: TGTGCCAGCACACTGAATTGGGACAGGAACCCTTATACGCAGTATTTT. Translated: CASTLNWDRNPYTQYF.